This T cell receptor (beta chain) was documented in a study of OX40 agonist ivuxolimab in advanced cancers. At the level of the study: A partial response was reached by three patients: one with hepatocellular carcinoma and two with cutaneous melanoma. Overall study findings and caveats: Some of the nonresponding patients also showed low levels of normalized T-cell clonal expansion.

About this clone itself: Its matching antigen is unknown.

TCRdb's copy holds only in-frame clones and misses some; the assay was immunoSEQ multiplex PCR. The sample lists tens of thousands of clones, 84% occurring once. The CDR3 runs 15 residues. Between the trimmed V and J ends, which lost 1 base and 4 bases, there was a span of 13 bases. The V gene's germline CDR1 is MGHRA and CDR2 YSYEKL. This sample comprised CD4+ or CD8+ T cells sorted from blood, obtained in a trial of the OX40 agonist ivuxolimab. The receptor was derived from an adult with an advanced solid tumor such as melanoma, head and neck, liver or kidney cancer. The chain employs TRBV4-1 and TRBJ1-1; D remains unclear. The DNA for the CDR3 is TGCGCCAGCAGCCAAGGGAAGGGAATGGCCACTGAAGCTTTCTTT. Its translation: CASSQGKGMATEAFF.